A single sample is the source of the 5 T cell receptor beta chains below, sequenced in a study of shared clonotypes between healthy human individuals. Method: immunoSEQ multiplex PCR; TCRdb's copy keeps in-frame clones and lacks some. The sample records 300,000 to 400,000 clones, around 87% being singletons. The sequenced material came from memory CD8+ T cells sorted from blood. As to subset: CD45RO+ cells pooled with CCR7-negative TemRA cells. These receptors were collected from a man aged 18 to 30 in good health.

The J gene is TRBJ2-1, the V gene TRBV4-1; D is perhaps TRBD2 (6 bases). This CDR3 spans 16 amino acids. V lost 0 bases and J 7 bases, leaving 16 bases between the germline ends. Germline loops: CDR1 MGHRA, CDR2 YSYEKL. The CDR3, as DNA: TGCGCCAGCAGCCAAGATCTCACTAGCTCGGGGAATGAGCAGTTCTTC. Protein sequence: CASSQDLTSSGNEQFF.

This clone was recorded a few times. The DNA of the CDR3 is TGTGCCAGCAGCTTAGTGGCGACAGGGGGTAATTCACCCCTCCACTTT. Translation: CASSLVATGGNSPLHF. V is TRBV11-2 and J is TRBJ1-6; TRBD1 agrees at 9 bases. Trimming took 1 base from V and 6 from J; bases not matched to a gene: 4. Germline-derived CDR1 and CDR2 are SGHAT and FQNNGV. This CDR3 is built from 16 residues.

J is TRBJ2-7 and V is TRBV5-6; D not resolved. V lost 0 bases to trimming and J lost 6 bases, with 7 bases between them. Germline V lookup: CDR1 SGHDT, CDR2 YYEEEE. This CDR3 is built from 12 residues. The DNA for the CDR3 is TGTGCCAGCAGCTTGGATGGGCCCGAGCAGTACTTC. As protein: CASSLDGPEQYF.

The chain uses TRBV19 and TRBJ2-7; D call uncertain. The CDR3 is made up of 14 amino acids. CDR1 is LNHDA and CDR2 is SQIVND in the germline V gene (reference sequence). V was cut by 2 bases and J by 3 bases, with 11 bases left in between. In nucleotides, the CDR3 is TGTGCCAGTAGTATACATGGCAAGTTCTACGAGCAGTACTTC. Its translation: CASSIHGKFYEQYF.

The CDR3: CASRPRGEGGWNEQFF. The CDR3 bases are TGTGCCAGCAGACCTAGGGGGGAGGGTGGTTGGAATGAGCAGTTCTTC. V is TRBV7-9 and J is TRBJ2-1, with a tentative D call TRBD2 (7 bases). The length of the CDR3 is 16 residues. Germline CDR1 and CDR2: SEHNR and FQNEAQ (reference sequence). Trimming cost V 6 bases and J 7 bases, with 22 bases left between them.